This T cell receptor (beta chain) was recovered during a study of PD-1 blockade in classical Hodgkin lymphoma. On this clone: Its antigen is as yet unknown.

Exposure to brentuximab vedotin varied, and each patient had relapsed following autologous stem cell transplantation. Researchers used magnetic negative selection to pull out pure CD4+ T cells from thawed PBMCs. General study findings and limits: The study found complete responders had baseline diversity similar to newly diagnosed patients.

The J segment lost 2 bases and the V segment lost 4 bases, leaving 12 bases of the junction unmatched. The CDR3 spans 17 residues. Germline loops: CDR1 GTSNPN, CDR2 SVGIG (reference sequence). The protocol was immunoSEQ multiplex PCR, while the TCRdb copy is restricted to in-frame clones and leaves out a portion. The sample carries under 8,000 clones, about 80% recorded once. The chain carries TRBV30 and TRBJ2-1; 9 bases line up with TRBD2. The material sequenced was CD4+ T cells from blood, taken at baseline. The sequence derives from a human donor with classical Hodgkin lymphoma. The CDR3 protein is CAWKRPGLANPYNEQFF. CDR3 bases: TGTGCCTGGAAACGGCCGGGACTAGCTAACCCCTACAATGAGCAGTTCTTC. Variable domain in full (rest from reference TRBV30 and TRBJ2-1): SQTIHQWPATLVQPVGSPLSLECTVEGTSNPNLYWYRQAAGRGLQLLFYSVGIGQISSEVPQNLSASRPQDRQFILSSKKLLLSDSGFYLCAWKRPGLANPYNEQFFGPGTRLTVL.